This entry describes one TCR beta chain. Its antigen remains unidentified. The CDR3 has 15 amino acids. Germline assignment: CDR1 KGHDR and CDR2 SFDVKD. These data are taken from a study of monozygotic twins with inflammatory bowel disease. Study findings and constraints: Healthy co-twins, by inverse Simpson, had higher TCRbeta diversity than their siblings with IBD. No difference was seen in repertoire similarity between concordant and discordant twins, possibly from limited power.

Reprocessing the 5' RACE reads, TCRdb reports a single entry for every CDR3 protein and omits DNA. Its table lists about 300,000 distinct CDR3 sequences. This receptor was taken from a human donor with ulcerative colitis or Crohn's disease, or a healthy co-twin of an affected twin (not recorded which). The chain combines TRBV24-1 with TRBJ2-7; TCRdb's assignment of TRBD1 cannot be checked, as there is no DNA. The material sequenced was blood. CDR3 amino acids: CATSDAGQGKYEQYF.